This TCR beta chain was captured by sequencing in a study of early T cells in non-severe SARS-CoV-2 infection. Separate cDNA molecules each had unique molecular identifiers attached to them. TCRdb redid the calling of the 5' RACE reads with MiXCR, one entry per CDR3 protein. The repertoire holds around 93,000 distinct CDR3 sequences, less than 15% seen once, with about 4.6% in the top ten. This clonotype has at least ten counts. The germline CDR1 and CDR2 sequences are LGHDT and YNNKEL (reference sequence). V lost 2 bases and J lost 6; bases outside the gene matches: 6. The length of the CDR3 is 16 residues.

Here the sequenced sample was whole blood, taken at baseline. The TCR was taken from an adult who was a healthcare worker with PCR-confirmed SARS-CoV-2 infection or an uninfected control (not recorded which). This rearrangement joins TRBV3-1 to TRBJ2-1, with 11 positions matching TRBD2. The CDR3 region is CASSQIAGGPINEQFF. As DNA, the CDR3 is TGTGCCAGCAGCCAAATAGCGGGGGGGCCGATCAATGAGCAGTTCTTC.